These T cell receptor beta chains were read from a single sample in a study of shared T cell receptors in the human thymus. The repertoire was sequenced with immunoSEQ multiplex PCR; TCRdb's copy has only in-frame clones and lacks some. The table lists more than 550,000 clones, around 87% of them singletons. The sample was also reused in another study, on human thymus T cells.

Specimen: thymocytes. The source of these receptors is a boy under three years old with a congenital heart defect. Each CDR3 is given without its conserved first and last residue.

TRBV5-3,TRBJ2-7,ARSPTSGTLSFSYEQY
TRBV4-1,TRBJ2-1,ASSQGTGEF
TRBV10-3,TRBJ2-1,AIRGTGDYNEQF
TRBV14,TRBJ2-1,ASSQVAGARHNEQF
TRBV7-9,TRBJ2-7,ASSLAVGTSGSSYEQY
TRBV10-2,TRBJ2-2,ASSVIGGLF
TRBV27,TRBJ2-7,ASSTTGLIVNEQY
TRBV4-3,TRBJ1-6,ASSQLKGSAPLH
TRBV4-1,TRBJ2-7,ASSQDRSGGEYEQY
TRBV6-5,TRBJ1-1,ASGRGILNTEAF
TRBV28,TRBJ2-7,ASSKDRGHEQY
TRBV18,TRBJ1-1,ASSPPQLQANTEAF